Each of the 25 T cell receptor beta chains below was sequenced from the same sample in a study of T-cell memory formation after mild COVID-19. TCRdb passed the 5' RACE reads through MiXCR, listing each CDR3 protein once. Of more than 75,000 distinct CDR3 sequences in the sample, nearly 25% were seen once. Input material: PBMCs or a T cell subset sorted from them (not recorded which). These receptors all stem from a young man who had mild COVID-19 (a few samples of this study predate the infection). Cell type and time point are not known.

This clonotype showed up just a few times. V gene TRBV7-9 combines with J gene TRBJ2-3, with D possibly TRBD1 on 5 matching bases. The ends were cut back, 5 bases at V and 3 bases at J, with 12 bases in the middle. The CDR3 runs 14 residues. CDR1 and CDR2 from the germline V gene are SEHNR and FQNEAQ (reference sequence). CDR3 DNA sequence: TGTGCCAGCAGCCCCGCCCCAGGGACAGATACGCAGTATTTT. It specifies CASSPAPGTDTQYF.

This chain joins TRBV27 and TRBJ1-1, with 8 bases identical to TRBD1. There are 15 residues in the CDR3. The germline gives CDR1 MNHEY, CDR2 SMNVEV (reference sequence). After removal of 6 bases from V and 0 bases from J, the junction contained 6 bases not matched to a gene. CDR3 nucleotide sequence: TGTGCCAGCAGGGAAGACAGGGGAATGAACACTGAAGCTTTCTTT. Translation gives CASREDRGMNTEAFF.

Only a few counts were recorded for this clonotype. The V and J genes are TRBV6-2 or TRBV6-3 and TRBJ2-1; 7 nucleotides align to TRBD1. Losses at the gene ends were 7 bases for V and 7 bases for J; bases not matched to a gene: 1. There are 11 residues in the CDR3. Germline assignment: CDR1 MNHEY and CDR2 SVGEGT. The CDR3 region has the DNA TGTGCCAGCACACAGGGGAATGAGCAGTTCTTC. Translating it yields CASTQGNEQFF.

V gene TRBV7-9 combines with J gene TRBJ2-7; D is possibly TRBD2 (6 bases). V was trimmed by 5 bases and J by 7 bases, leaving 12 bases between them. The CDR3 runs to 12 residues. The germline V gene encodes CDR1 SEHNR and CDR2 FQNEAQ (reference sequence). CDR3 sequence: CASSNYAGEQYF. The CDR3 DNA is TGTGCCAGCAGCAACTATGCGGGGGAGCAGTACTTC. Complete variable domain (other parts from reference TRBV7-9 and TRBJ2-7): DTGVSQNPRHKITKRGQNVTFRCDPISEHNRLYWYRQTLGQGPEFLTYFQNEAQLEKSRLLSDRFSAERPKGSFSTLEIQRTEQGDSAMYLCASSNYAGEQYFGPGTRLTVT.

CDR3 loop: CASSSRQGPGGYTF. The DNA of the CDR3 is TGTGCCAGCAGCTCCAGACAGGGGCCGGGCGGCTACACCTTC. V and J are TRBV9 and TRBJ1-2, with TRBD1 identical over 8 bases. In germline, CDR1 is SGDLS, CDR2 YYNGEE. The J segment lost 8 bases and the V segment lost 4 bases, leaving 10 bases of the junction unmatched. The CDR3 spans 14 residues. The whole variable domain, remainder taken from reference TRBV9 and TRBJ1-2, is DSGVTQTPKHLITATGQRVTLRCSPRSGDLSVYWYQQSLDQGLQFLIQYYNGEERAKGNILERFSAQQFPDLHSELNLSSLELGDSALYFCASSSRQGPGGYTFGSGTRLTVV.

The CDR3 protein is CASFEGRVYGYTF. The DNA for the CDR3 is TGTGCCAGCTTCGAGGGCAGGGTCTATGGCTACACCTTC. The rearrangement links TRBV7-2 to TRBJ1-2; weak D call: TRBD1 (5 bases). CDR3 length equals 13 residues. The germline V gene has CDR1 SGHTA and CDR2 FQGNSA. Trimming removed 8 bases at V and 4 bases at J, with 14 bases between.

This clonotype showed up just a few times. V is TRBV25-1 and J is TRBJ2-7; 7 bases fit TRBD1. The germline V gene encodes CDR1 MGHDK and CDR2 SYGVNS. J was trimmed by 7 bases and V by 6 bases; bases with no gene match: 6. CDR3 length equals 12 residues. The CDR3 sequence: CASSQGGWEQYF. CDR3 DNA sequence: TGTGCCAGCAGCCAAGGGGGCTGGGAGCAGTACTTC.

This sequence joins TRBV27 and TRBJ1-5; maybe TRBD1 (6 bases). Germline V CDR1 and CDR2: MNHEY, SMNVEV (reference sequence). This CDR3 has 15 amino acids. V was cut by 5 bases and J by 2 bases, with 13 bases left in between. The CDR3 coding sequence is TGTGCCAGCAGTCCACAGGGTGAGCGCAATCAGCCCCAGCATTTT. Its protein product is CASSPQGERNQPQHF.

A remark on this clonotype: The DNA is omitted, as the CDR3 cannot be located on it reliably, and the CDR3 follows TCRdb's listing. The chain carries TRBV6-5 and TRBJ1-2; the tabulated D call, TRBD1, remains unverified against the DNA. CDR1 and CDR2 (germline): MNHEY, SVGAGI. The CDR3 has 17 residues if both end residues are counted. CDR3 residues: CASSYSIRARGTYGYTF.

This clonotype was found a few times. The chain carries TRBV6-5 and TRBJ2-1; TRBD1 might be the D (5 bases). CDR3 size: 14 residues. Germline loops: CDR1 MNHEY, CDR2 SVGAGI. Trimming pared 6 bases from V and 1 base from J, leaving 10 bases between. CDR3 sequence (DNA): TGTGCCAGCAGCCGCAGGGAATCCTACAATGAGCAGTTCTTC. The encoded protein is CASSRRESYNEQFF.

By share, this clonotype counts as medium-sized (0.01 to 0.1%). The rearrangement links TRBV12-3 or TRBV12-4 to TRBJ2-1; 7 bases line up with TRBD1. V was clipped by 6 bases and J by 7 bases; unmatched bases: 6. The length of the CDR3 is 13 residues. The DNA of the CDR3 is TGTGCCAGCAGACAGGGGATCGGGAATGAGCAGTTCTTC. Protein: CASRQGIGNEQFF.

The V gene is TRBV29-1, the J gene TRBJ2-5, with a weak D call TRBD1 (6 bases). Between the trimmed V and J ends, which lost 4 bases and 4 bases, there was a span of 13 bases. In germline, CDR1 is SQVTM, CDR2 ANQGSEA. The CDR3 has 13 residues. CDR3 coding DNA: TGCAGCGTTGCCAGGGGTGCGGGAGAGACCCAGTACTTC. This translates into CSVARGAGETQYF.

This clonotype was detected a few times. The CDR3 DNA follows: TGCGCCAGCAGCGCCCTTGGGGGCTACACCTTC. It yields the protein CASSALGGYTF. The chain has TRBV4-1 and TRBJ1-2; D ambiguous. Deletions cut 5 bases from V and 8 bases from J, with 9 bases between. The CDR3 runs 11 residues. Germline CDR1 is MGHRA and CDR2 is YSYEKL.

V gene TRBV27 combines with J gene TRBJ1-1, with unresolved D. The germline V gene encodes CDR1 MNHEY and CDR2 SMNVEV (reference sequence). The CDR3 has 17 residues. The germline V and J ends were trimmed by 5 bases and 3 bases, with 22 bases remaining between them. The CDR3 DNA reads as TGTGCCAGCAGTCCACAAAGGGTGATGTTCGAGGACACTGAAGCTTTCTTT. It translates to CASSPQRVMFEDTEAFF.

The chain employs TRBV4-3 and TRBJ2-3; D not resolved. Germline V gives CDR1 LGHNA, CDR2 YSLEER. Trimming shortened V by 4 bases and J by 1 base, and 6 bases separated the two germline ends. The CDR3 sequence is 13 residues long. The CDR3, as DNA: TGCGCCAGCAGCCTGGACGGCACAGATACGCAGTATTTT. Its protein is CASSLDGTDTQYF.

This clonotype occurred a few times. The DNA of the CDR3 is TGTGCCAGCAGCTCCGATGGACACCTGCCTTACAATGAGCAGTTCTTC. As protein: CASSSDGHLPYNEQFF. The chain links TRBV7-6 to TRBJ2-1; a possible D gene is TRBD1 (5 bases). Germline V gives CDR1 SGHVS, CDR2 FNYEAQ. V was trimmed by 4 bases and J by 4 bases, leaving 17 bases between them. The CDR3 sequence is 16 residues long.

This clonotype occurred many times. V gene TRBV9 combines with J gene TRBJ2-1; 8 nucleotides agree with TRBD2. Germline CDR1 is SGDLS and CDR2 is YYNGEE. This CDR3 spans 14 amino acids. Trimming removed 5 bases from V and 4 bases from J; junction bases left unmatched: 5. The CDR3 region has the DNA TGTGCCAGCAGTGGGAGCGGGGGATACAATGAGCAGTTCTTC. Amino acids: CASSGSGGYNEQFF.

This clonotype was observed a handful of times. CDR3 DNA: TGCAGTGCGACCGGGACTAGCGATTACAATGAGCAGTTCTTC. Translated, it gives CSATGTSDYNEQFF. The chain links TRBV20-1 to TRBJ2-1, with 10 bases that match TRBD2. Germline V gene data show CDR1 as DFQATT and CDR2 as SNEGSKA (reference sequence). The ends lost 6 bases at V and 4 bases at J; junction bases unmatched: 6. The CDR3 has 14 residues.

The rearrangement uses TRBV7-2 and TRBJ2-6, with unresolved D. This CDR3 is 15 amino acids long. From germline, CDR1 is SGHTA and CDR2 FQGNSA. Between the trimmed V and J ends, which lost 2 bases and 1 base, there was a span of 6 bases. This CDR3 is CASSLSRSGANVLTF. Here the CDR3 DNA reads TGTGCCAGCAGCTTAAGCCGGTCTGGGGCCAACGTCCTGACTTTC.

There are a few counts of this clonotype. The chain carries TRBV6-2 or TRBV6-3 and TRBJ2-5, with D hard to call. Trimming removed 2 bases at V and 0 bases at J, with 10 bases between. This CDR3 has 15 amino acids. The germline V gene has CDR1 MNHEY and CDR2 SVGEGT. The CDR3 DNA follows: TGTGCCAGCAGTTACCTGGACCGAGACCAAGAGACCCAGTACTTC. This codes for CASSYLDRDQETQYF.

This clonotype occurred a few times. The chain has TRBV7-9 and TRBJ2-4; D may be TRBD1 (6 bases). V was cut by 4 bases and J by 6 bases, with 7 bases left in between. Germline CDR1 is SEHNR and CDR2 is FQNEAQ (reference sequence). The CDR3 totals 12 residues. The CDR3 region is CASSSDRNIQYF. The DNA for the CDR3 is TGTGCCAGCAGCTCGGACAGAAACATTCAGTACTTC.

This chain connects TRBV27 to TRBJ1-2; the D gene is possibly TRBD1 (5 bases). Deletions cut 2 bases from V and 4 bases from J, with 11 bases between. CDR3 length equals 14 residues. CDR1 is MNHEY and CDR2 is SMNVEV in the germline V gene (reference sequence). The CDR3 here is CASSLTGRPYGYTF. The DNA for the CDR3 is TGTGCCAGCAGTTTAACGGGGCGCCCCTATGGCTACACCTTC.

The chain employs TRBV29-1 and TRBJ2-1, with 9 positions matching TRBD1. V was pared by 6 bases and J by 4 bases, with 10 bases of the junction left unmatched. The germline CDR1 and CDR2 sequences are SQVTM and ANQGSEA. This CDR3 has 15 amino acids. The chain's CDR3 is CSVQTGGKYYNEQFF. The DNA of the CDR3 is TGCAGCGTGCAAACAGGGGGCAAATATTACAATGAGCAGTTCTTC.

The chain employs TRBV4-3 and TRBJ1-6, with D tentatively TRBD1 (5 bases). The germline V gene has CDR1 LGHNA and CDR2 YSLEER. Trimming removed 3 bases at V and 6 bases at J, with 18 bases between. This CDR3 region has 17 residues. The CDR3 is CASSQIDWGEANSPLHF. The CDR3 bases are TGCGCCAGCAGCCAGATAGACTGGGGGGAAGCTAATTCACCCCTCCACTTT.

The CDR3 DNA reads as TGTGCCAGCAGCTCGGGACTAGCGGGGGGTGCCCAAGAGACCCAGTACTTC. This encodes CASSSGLAGGAQETQYF. This chain joins TRBV7-8 and TRBJ2-5; 15 bases agree with TRBD2. This CDR3 contains 17 residues. V lost 4 bases to trimming and J lost 1 base; unmatched junction nucleotides: 4. CDR1 SGHVS and CDR2 FQNEAQ come from the germline V gene.